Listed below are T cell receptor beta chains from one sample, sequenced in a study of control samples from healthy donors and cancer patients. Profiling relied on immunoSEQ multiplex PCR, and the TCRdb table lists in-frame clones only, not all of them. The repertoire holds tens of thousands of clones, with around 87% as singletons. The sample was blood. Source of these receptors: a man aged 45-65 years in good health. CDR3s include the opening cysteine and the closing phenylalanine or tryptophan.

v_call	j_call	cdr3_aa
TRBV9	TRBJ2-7	CASSVASGRAYEQYF
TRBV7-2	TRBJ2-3	CASSLRRTSSADTQYF
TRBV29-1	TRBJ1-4	CSVEDRGRDEKLFF
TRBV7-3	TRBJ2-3	CASSQDRTDTQYF
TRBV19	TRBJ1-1	CASTGLGSTVNTEAFF
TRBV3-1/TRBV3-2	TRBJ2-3	CASSLTDTQYF
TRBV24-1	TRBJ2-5	CATSDPGQGGQETQYF
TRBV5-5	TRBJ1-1	CASSYRQGLTEAFF
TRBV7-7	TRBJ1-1	CASSLPGAFF
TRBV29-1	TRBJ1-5	CSVVLTGTGNQPQHF
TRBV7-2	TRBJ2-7	CASRVAGGPHEQYF
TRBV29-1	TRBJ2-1	CSASSRTSGSYNEQFF
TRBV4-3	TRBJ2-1	CASSQDKGGSYNEQFF
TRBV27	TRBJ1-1	CASSLNPGGGTEAFF
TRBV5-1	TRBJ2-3	CASSLGGVATDTQYF